This TCR beta chain is drawn from a study of cytomegalovirus exposure and HLA in healthy donors. Study-level points and caveats: Earlier analysis found most TCR beta V segments productive about 87% or about 30% of the time.

The study ran its PCR with 60 Vbeta and 13 Jbeta primers. The assay was immunoSEQ multiplex PCR, and TCRdb's table has in-frame clones only and misses some. This table has under 200,000 clones, under 85% appearing once. These donors counted as nominally healthy when sampled, but unrecorded immune exposures were likely. As concerns this clone: Its specificity is not known.

This CDR3 has 14 amino acids. Germline CDR1 and CDR2: MNHEY and SVGAGI. V lost 3 bases to trimming and J lost 9 bases; unmatched junction nucleotides: 8. The sequence derives from a female donor in good health and CMV-seronegative. V gene TRBV6-5 combines with J gene TRBJ1-5, with 7 bases matching TRBD1. Material: PBMCs. The chain's CDR3 is CASSYLGQDGPQHF. Here the CDR3 DNA reads TGTGCCAGCAGTTATCTAGGACAGGATGGGCCCCAGCATTTT.